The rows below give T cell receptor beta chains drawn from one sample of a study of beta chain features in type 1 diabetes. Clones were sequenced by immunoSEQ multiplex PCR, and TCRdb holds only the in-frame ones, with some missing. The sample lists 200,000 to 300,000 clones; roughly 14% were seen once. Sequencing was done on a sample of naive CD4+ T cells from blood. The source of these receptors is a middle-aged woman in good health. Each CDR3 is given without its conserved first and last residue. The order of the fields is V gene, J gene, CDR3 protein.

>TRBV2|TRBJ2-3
ASSVQGTFTDTQY
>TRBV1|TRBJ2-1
TRGVGTSGPSGNEQF
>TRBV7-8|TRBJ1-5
ASRTGQGINQPQH
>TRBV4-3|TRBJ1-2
ASSQDSPTGVGYT
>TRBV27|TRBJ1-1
ASSSWQGNEAF
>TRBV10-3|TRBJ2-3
AITSTGIGTDTQY
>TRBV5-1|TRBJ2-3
ASAPGGTGGTDTQY
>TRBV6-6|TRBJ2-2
AIRQLAKNTGELF
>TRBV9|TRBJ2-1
ASSPLAGYNEQF
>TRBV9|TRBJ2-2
ASSVGLANTGELF
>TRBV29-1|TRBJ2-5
SVGGGQETQY
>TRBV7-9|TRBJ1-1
ASSSQGTEAF
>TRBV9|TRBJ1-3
ASSATGGNRNTIY
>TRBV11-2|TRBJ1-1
ASSLDRQGEAF
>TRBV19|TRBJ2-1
ASSGERIAGSGNEQF
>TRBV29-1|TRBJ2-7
SVEWDRDYEQY
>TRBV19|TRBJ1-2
ASSSGQTGYGYT
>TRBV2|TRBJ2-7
ASSRDNYEQY
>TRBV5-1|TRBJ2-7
ASSLASDRGNEQY
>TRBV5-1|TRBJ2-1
ASSFGQLAGGLPDEQF
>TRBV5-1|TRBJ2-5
ASSLVAGRGETQY
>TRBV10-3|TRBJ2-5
AISEPQGAEETQY
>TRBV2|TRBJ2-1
ASSRGQGNNEQF
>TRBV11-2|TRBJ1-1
ASSSQGSRTEAF
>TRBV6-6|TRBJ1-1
ASSWTGLGAF
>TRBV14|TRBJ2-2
ASSQDLGRTGELF
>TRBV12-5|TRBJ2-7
ASGPRLAGAYEQY